The 9 T cell receptor beta chains below were found in one sample sequenced in a study of T cell responses to AZD1222 COVID-19 vaccine. Libraries were prepared by immunoSEQ multiplex PCR; TCRdb keeps only in-frame clonotypes and omits some of them. In the table there are roughly 120,000 clones, around 90% of which are singletons. Source: peripheral blood, taken 28 days after the second AZD1222 dose. The receptors stem from an adult who received the AZD1222 COVID-19 vaccine.

The chain recombines TRBV14 with TRBJ1-5; no reliable D call. Germline CDR1 is SGHDN and CDR2 is FVKESK. V was trimmed by 2 bases and J by 7 bases, leaving 9 bases between them. The CDR3 sequence is 13 residues long. As DNA, the CDR3 is TGTGCCAGCAGCCAATGGACCGGGCAGCCCCAGCATTTT. Encoded protein: CASSQWTGQPQHF.

A word on this clone: A read error may produce the germline difference seen at one junction end. J is TRBJ1-2 and V is TRBV7-7; D might be TRBD1 (6 bases). Germline assignment: CDR1 SSHAT and CDR2 FNYEAQ (reference sequence). The CDR3 length is 16 residues. CDR3 residues: CASSPISGALGYGYTF. CDR3 DNA sequence: TGTGCTAGCAGCCCCATCTCAGGGGCCCTAGGCTATGGCTACACCTTC.

The chain couples TRBV15 to TRBJ1-6; D unclear. The germline CDR1 and CDR2 sequences are LNHNV and YYDKDF (reference sequence). This CDR3 contains 13 residues. The germline V and J ends were trimmed by 1 base and 9 bases, with 7 bases remaining between them. CDR3 bases: TGTGCCACCAGCAGAGTCTCGAGTTCACCCCTCCACTTT. It is translated as CATSRVSSSPLHF.

DNA for the CDR3: TGTGCCAGCAGCCTCTTGCGGGGGTCCGGGGAGCTGTTTTTT. This encodes CASSLLRGSGELFF. The rearrangement joins TRBV6-2 or TRBV6-3 to TRBJ2-2; TRBD2 matches 7 bases. V shed 6 bases and J 6 bases; nucleotides not matched to a gene: 7. The CDR3 loop spans 14 amino acids. Germline V gene lookup returns CDR1 MNHEY and CDR2 SVGEGT.

The gene calls are TRBV5-5 and TRBJ1-5; D ambiguous. The CDR3 is 13 residues long. Germline V lookup: CDR1 SGHKS, CDR2 YYEKEE (reference sequence). V lost 1 base and J lost 4, with 6 bases in between. The CDR3 DNA follows: TGTGCCAGCAGCTTGCTAGGGAATCAGCCCCAGCATTTT. This translates into CASSLLGNQPQHF.

This clone was observed a handful of times. V and J are TRBV10-3 and TRBJ1-3; D unclear. The CDR3 runs 14 residues. V was pared by 3 bases and J by 6 bases, with 12 bases between. CDR1 is ENHRY, CDR2 SYGVKD, per germline. The DNA for the CDR3 is TGTGCCATCAGTGATTGGGCGGTAGAAAACACCATATATTTT. Its translation: CAISDWAVENTIYF.

The chain links TRBV5-8 to TRBJ1-5; D may be TRBD1 (5 bases). CDR1 is SGHTS, CDR2 YDEGEE, per germline. The CDR3 loop spans 13 amino acids. Trimming cost V 8 bases and J 1 base, with 10 bases left between them. The CDR3 region is CASSGRSNQPQHF. In nucleotides, the CDR3 is TGTGCCAGTTCAGGGAGGAGCAATCAGCCCCAGCATTTT.

The chain links TRBV25-1 to TRBJ2-1; tentatively, D is TRBD1 or TRBD2 (5 bases each). The CDR3 length is 13 residues. Germline assignment: CDR1 MGHDK and CDR2 SYGVNS. V was pared by 10 bases and J by 3 bases, with 13 bases between. The CDR3 region is CATGRLLYNEQFF. The CDR3 coding sequence is TGTGCCACGGGACGGCTTCTCTACAATGAGCAGTTCTTC.

This chain joins TRBV7-2 and TRBJ2-7; possibly TRBD2 for D (6 bases). The V and J ends lost 1 base and 4 bases respectively, with 11 bases between them. The CDR3 covers 14 residues. Per the germline V gene, CDR1 is SGHTA and CDR2 is FQGNSA. The DNA for the CDR3 is TGTGCCAGCAGCTTAGGTGTCGGGGGTTACGAGCAGTACTTC. Translated: CASSLGVGGYEQYF.